What follows is one T cell receptor beta chain and its context. Its matching antigen is unknown. Repertoires were generated with immunoSEQ multiplex PCR, while TCRdb's copy carries only in-frame clones and drops some. The data hold about 560,000 clones, with roughly four fifths observed a single time. The record originates from a study of shared clonotypes between healthy human individuals. Study information: In total, the donors were a couple of women and three men aged 18 to 49. Study-wide findings and caveats: Sequencing depth was predicted to influence how clonotypes are shared among donors.

The V end lost 6 bases, the J end lost 4 bases, and 16 bases lay between the germline ends. This CDR3 spans 15 amino acids. Germline V gene lookup returns CDR1 KGHSH and CDR2 LQKENI. J is TRBJ2-1 and V is TRBV18, with D tentatively TRBD2 (5 bases). This clonotype originated in a middle-aged woman in good health. Some clones in this sample may be carry-over from other donors' samples. Sequencing was performed on PBMCs. The CDR3, as DNA: TGTGCCAGCTCCCGCGGGTCCCCCGTATACAATGAGCAGTTCTTC. The encoded protein is CASSRGSPVYNEQFF.